The rows below give T cell receptor beta chains drawn from one sample of a study of cytomegalovirus exposure and HLA in healthy donors. Only in-frame clones appear in the TCRdb table, and some are missing; sequencing was by immunoSEQ multiplex PCR. The table shows about 63,000 clones, with roughly 70% occurring only once. Material for sequencing was PBMCs. Source of these receptors: a man between 45 and 60 years old in good health and CMV-seropositive. CDR3s include the opening cysteine and the closing phenylalanine or tryptophan. Fields, in order: V gene, J gene, clone size, CDR3 protein. For some rows the clone size is stated as once, few or many, or as a class when expanded; others skip it.

V: TRBV2
J: TRBJ1-1
size: NA
CDR3: CASSEAQQGANTEAFF

V: TRBV4-3
J: TRBJ1-2
size: NA
CDR3: CASSQGTAPRGYGYTF

V: TRBV20-1
J: TRBJ2-7
size: NA
CDR3: CSGGGNYEQYF

V: TRBV6-1
J: TRBJ1-5
size: NA
CDR3: CASSESGGGQPQHF

V: TRBV28
J: TRBJ1-2
size: NA
CDR3: CASSFVDSNYGYTF

V: TRBV30
J: TRBJ2-2
size: NA
CDR3: CAWSDTGLAGLNTGELFF

V: TRBV27
J: TRBJ2-1
size: few
CDR3: CASSLPPGSSYNEQFF

V: TRBV28
J: TRBJ2-7
size: few
CDR3: CASSQPGSGLYEQYF

V: TRBV10-3
J: TRBJ1-1
size: once
CDR3: CAISEPPGTGSSSTEAFF

V: TRBV6-4
J: TRBJ2-3
size: NA
CDR3: CASSKRGGPTDTQYF

V: TRBV5-4
J: TRBJ1-2
size: NA
CDR3: CASSGRDRDYGYTF

V: TRBV7-2
J: TRBJ2-1
size: NA
CDR3: CASSLARGSMDEQFF

V: TRBV30
J: TRBJ1-5
size: NA
CDR3: CAWSARWTGGRGGQPQHF

V: TRBV7-2
J: TRBJ2-5
size: NA
CDR3: CASSLRGLGRETQYF

V: TRBV7-7
J: TRBJ2-5
size: NA
CDR3: CASSRGAGRRETQYF

V: TRBV4-1
J: TRBJ1-2
size: few
CDR3: CASSPQIGQGRYGYTF

V: TRBV6-1
J: TRBJ1-1
size: NA
CDR3: CASSVTQANTEAFF

V: TRBV19
J: TRBJ1-5
size: NA
CDR3: CASSIEFGQGNQPQHF

V: TRBV18
J: TRBJ1-1
size: NA
CDR3: CASSTDREGTEAFF

V: TRBV7-8
J: TRBJ1-5
size: NA
CDR3: CASSLRTGVNQPQHF

V: TRBV27
J: TRBJ2-4
size: NA
CDR3: CASSLSASGRAWQNIQYF

V: TRBV19
J: TRBJ2-1
size: few
CDR3: CASSPRMNEQFF

V: TRBV29-1
J: TRBJ2-2
size: NA
CDR3: CSVRTSGTGELFF

V: TRBV18
J: TRBJ1-2
size: NA
CDR3: CASSSTGIKDGYTF

V: TRBV5-6
J: TRBJ2-7
size: NA
CDR3: CASSLRQGSYEQYF

V: TRBV6-6
J: TRBJ1-5
size: few
CDR3: CASSYLTSNQPQHF

V: TRBV29-1
J: TRBJ1-2
size: NA
CDR3: CSANRVRYGYTF

V: TRBV7-8
J: TRBJ1-1
size: NA
CDR3: CASNSPWGGTEAFF

V: TRBV7-2
J: TRBJ1-1
size: NA
CDR3: CASRAARTGGTEAFF

V: TRBV5-6
J: TRBJ2-7
size: NA
CDR3: CASSFGTAYEQYF

V: TRBV14
J: TRBJ2-7
size: once
CDR3: CASSRRQGTYEQYF

V: TRBV6-1
J: TRBJ1-6
size: NA
CDR3: CASGGSPLHF

V: TRBV29-1
J: TRBJ2-7
size: few
CDR3: CSVGDTFSYEQYF

V: TRBV2
J: TRBJ1-5
size: NA
CDR3: CASSTGWAQPQHF